This T cell receptor beta chain was recorded in a study of cytomegalovirus exposure and HLA in healthy donors. Use of 60 Vbeta and 13 Jbeta primers characterized the PCR. Clones were read by immunoSEQ multiplex PCR, and TCRdb kept only the in-frame ones, dropping some. The data hold roughly 130,000 clones, with 65% to 85% observed a single time. As regards this clone: Antigen unknown.

Study-level findings and limits: TCR beta V segments were, for the most part, productive about 87% or about 30% of the time in an earlier analysis.

This TCR was sampled from a man between 18 and 35 years old in good health and CMV-seronegative. Sequenced: PBMCs.

CDR3 region: CASSRGQGAYTNEKLFF. The CDR3 DNA reads TGTGCCAGCAGCCGAGGACAGGGGGCTTATACTAATGAAAAACTGTTTTTT. The chain carries TRBV7-9 and TRBJ1-4, with 11 bases that match TRBD1. V trimming: 5 bases; J trimming: 2 bases; junction bases outside the gene matches: 7. The CDR3 length is 17 residues. The germline gives CDR1 SEHNR, CDR2 FQNEAQ (reference sequence).